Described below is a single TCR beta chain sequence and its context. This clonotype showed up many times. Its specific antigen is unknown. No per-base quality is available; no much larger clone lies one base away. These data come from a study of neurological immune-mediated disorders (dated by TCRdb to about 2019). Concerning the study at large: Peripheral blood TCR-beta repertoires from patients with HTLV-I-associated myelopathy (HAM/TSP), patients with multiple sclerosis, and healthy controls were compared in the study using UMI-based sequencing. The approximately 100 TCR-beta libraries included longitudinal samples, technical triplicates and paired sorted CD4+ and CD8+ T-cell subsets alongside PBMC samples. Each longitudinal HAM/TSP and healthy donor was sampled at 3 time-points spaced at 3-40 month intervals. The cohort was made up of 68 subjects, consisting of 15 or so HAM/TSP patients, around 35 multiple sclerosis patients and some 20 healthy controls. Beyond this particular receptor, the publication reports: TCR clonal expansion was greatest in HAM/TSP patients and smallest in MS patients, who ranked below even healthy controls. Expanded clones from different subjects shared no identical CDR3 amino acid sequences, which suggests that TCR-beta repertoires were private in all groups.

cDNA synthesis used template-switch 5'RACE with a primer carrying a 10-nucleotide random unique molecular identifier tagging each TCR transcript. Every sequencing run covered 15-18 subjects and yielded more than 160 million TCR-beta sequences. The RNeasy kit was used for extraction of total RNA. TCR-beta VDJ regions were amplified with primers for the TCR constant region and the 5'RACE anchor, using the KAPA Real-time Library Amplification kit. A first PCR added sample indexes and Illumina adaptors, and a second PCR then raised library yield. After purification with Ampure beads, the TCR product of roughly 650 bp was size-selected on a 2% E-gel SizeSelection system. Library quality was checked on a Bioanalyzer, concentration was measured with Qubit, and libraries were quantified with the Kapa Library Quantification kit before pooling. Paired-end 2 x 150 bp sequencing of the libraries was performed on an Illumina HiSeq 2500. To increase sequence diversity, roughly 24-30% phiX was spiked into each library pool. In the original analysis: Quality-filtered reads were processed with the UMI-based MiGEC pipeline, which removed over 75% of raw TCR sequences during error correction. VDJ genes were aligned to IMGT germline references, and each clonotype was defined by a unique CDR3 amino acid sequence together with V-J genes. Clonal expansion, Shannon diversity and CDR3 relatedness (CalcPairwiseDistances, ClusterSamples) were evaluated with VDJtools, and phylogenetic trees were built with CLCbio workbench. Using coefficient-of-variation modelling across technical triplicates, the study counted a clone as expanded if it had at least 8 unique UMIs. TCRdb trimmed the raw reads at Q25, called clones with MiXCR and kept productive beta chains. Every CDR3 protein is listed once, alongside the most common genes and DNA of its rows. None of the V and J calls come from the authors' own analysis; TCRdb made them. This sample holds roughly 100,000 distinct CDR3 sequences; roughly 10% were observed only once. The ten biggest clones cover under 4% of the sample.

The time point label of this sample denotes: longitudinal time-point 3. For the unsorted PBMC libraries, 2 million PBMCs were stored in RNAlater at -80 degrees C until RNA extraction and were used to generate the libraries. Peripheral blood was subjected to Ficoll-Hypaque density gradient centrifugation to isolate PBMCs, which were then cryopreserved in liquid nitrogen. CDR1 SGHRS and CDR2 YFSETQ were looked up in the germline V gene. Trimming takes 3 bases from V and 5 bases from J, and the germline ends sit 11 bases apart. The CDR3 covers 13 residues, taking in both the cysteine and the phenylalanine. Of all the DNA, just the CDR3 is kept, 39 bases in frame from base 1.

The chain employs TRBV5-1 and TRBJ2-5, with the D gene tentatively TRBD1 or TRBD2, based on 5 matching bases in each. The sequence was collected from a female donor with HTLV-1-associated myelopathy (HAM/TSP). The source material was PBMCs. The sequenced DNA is TGCGCCAGCAGCTCGGGACCTGGGGAGACCCAGTACTTC. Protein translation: CASSSGPGETQYF.